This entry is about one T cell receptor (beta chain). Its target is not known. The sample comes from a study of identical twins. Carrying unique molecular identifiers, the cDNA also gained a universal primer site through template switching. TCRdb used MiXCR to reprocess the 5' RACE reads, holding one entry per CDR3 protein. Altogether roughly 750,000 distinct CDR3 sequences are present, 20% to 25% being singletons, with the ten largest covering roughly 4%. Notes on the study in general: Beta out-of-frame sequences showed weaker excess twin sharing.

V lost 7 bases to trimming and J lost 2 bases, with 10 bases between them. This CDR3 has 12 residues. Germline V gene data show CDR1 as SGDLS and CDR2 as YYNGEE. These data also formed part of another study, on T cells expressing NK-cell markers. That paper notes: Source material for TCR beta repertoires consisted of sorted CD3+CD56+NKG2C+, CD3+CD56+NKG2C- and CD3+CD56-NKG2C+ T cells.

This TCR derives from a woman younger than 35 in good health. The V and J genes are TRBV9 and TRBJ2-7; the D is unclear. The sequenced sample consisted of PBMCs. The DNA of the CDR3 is TGTGCCAGCGGGTCGTCCCCCTACGAGCAGTACTTC. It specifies CASGSSPYEQYF.